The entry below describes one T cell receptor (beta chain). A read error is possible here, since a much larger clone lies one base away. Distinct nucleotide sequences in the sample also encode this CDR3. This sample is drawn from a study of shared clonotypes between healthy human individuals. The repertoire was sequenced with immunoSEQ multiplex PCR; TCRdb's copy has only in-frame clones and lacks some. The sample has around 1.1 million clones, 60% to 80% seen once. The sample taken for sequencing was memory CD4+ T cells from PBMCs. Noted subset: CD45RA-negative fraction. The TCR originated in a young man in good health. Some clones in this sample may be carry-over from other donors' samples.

This CDR3 is CASSLGSSGKETQYF. In DNA form, the CDR3 reads TGTGCCAGCAGCTTGGGGTCTAGCGGAAAAGAGACTCAGTACTTC. The V and J genes are TRBV5-8 and TRBJ2-5; 7 bases match TRBD2. Germline assignment: CDR1 SGHTS and CDR2 YDEGEE. CDR3 size: 15 residues.